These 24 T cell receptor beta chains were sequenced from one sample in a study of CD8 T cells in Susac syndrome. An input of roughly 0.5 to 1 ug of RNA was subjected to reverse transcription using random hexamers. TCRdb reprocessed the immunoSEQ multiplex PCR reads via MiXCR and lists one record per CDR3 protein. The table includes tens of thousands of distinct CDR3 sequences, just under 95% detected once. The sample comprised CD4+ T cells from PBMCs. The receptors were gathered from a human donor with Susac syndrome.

The CDR3 DNA sequence: TGTGCCACCAGCGGCAGGGAAGACACTGAAGCTTTCTTT. Protein sequence: CATSGREDTEAFF. V and J are TRBV15 and TRBJ1-1; D may be TRBD1 (5 bases). Germline assignment: CDR1 LNHNV and CDR2 YYDKDF (reference sequence). V gave up 5 bases and J gave up 3 bases, with 10 bases separating them. The CDR3 covers 13 residues.

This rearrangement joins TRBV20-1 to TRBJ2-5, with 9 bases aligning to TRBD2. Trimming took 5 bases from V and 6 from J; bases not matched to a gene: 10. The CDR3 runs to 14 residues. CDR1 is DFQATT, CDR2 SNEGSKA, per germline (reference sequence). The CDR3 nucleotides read TGCAGTGCTCCGCCCCCTAGCGGGGAGAAGACCCAGTACTTC. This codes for CSAPPPSGEKTQYF.

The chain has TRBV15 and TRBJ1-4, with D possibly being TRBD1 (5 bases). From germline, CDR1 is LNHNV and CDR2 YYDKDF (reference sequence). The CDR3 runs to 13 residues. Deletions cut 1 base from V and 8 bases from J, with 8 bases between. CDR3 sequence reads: CATSRGRGEKLFF. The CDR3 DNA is TGTGCCACCAGCAGAGGCCGGGGGGAAAAACTGTTTTTT.

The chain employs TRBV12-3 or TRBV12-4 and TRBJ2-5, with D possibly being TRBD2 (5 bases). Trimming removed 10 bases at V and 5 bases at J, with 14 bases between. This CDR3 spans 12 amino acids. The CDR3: CAIGTSLETQYF. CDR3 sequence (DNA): TGTGCCATCGGAACTAGTTTGGAGACCCAGTACTTC.

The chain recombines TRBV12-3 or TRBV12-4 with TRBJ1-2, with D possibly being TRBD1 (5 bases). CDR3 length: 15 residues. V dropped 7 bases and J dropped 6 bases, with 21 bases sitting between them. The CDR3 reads CASIPPPGNLHGYTF. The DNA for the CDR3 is TGTGCCAGCATCCCCCCTCCAGGGAACCTCCATGGCTACACCTTC.

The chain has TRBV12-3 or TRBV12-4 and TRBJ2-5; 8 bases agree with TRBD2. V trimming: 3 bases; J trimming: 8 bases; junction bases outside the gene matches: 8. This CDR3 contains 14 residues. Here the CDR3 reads CASSFGSGAPTQYF. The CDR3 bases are TGTGCCAGCAGTTTTGGTAGCGGGGCGCCTACCCAGTACTTC.

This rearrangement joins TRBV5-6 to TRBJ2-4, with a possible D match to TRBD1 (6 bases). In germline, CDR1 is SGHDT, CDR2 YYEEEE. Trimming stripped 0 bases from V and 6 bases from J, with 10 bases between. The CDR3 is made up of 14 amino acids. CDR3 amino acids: CASSLGGLGNIQYF. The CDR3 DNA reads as TGTGCCAGCAGCTTGGGGGGGCTTGGAAACATTCAGTACTTC.

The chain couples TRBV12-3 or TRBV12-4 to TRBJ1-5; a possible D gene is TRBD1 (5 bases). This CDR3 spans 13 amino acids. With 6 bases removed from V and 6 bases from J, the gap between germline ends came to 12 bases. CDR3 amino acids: CASSQGRSQPQHF. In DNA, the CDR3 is TGTGCCAGCAGCCAGGGTCGAAGTCAGCCCCAGCATTTT.

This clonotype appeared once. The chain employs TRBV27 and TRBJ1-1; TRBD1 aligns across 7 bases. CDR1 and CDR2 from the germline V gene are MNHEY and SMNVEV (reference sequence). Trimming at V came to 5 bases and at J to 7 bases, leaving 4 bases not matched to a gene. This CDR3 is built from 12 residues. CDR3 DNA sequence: TGTGCCAGCAGTCCTCAGGGGGTTGAAGCTTTCTTT. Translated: CASSPQGVEAFF.

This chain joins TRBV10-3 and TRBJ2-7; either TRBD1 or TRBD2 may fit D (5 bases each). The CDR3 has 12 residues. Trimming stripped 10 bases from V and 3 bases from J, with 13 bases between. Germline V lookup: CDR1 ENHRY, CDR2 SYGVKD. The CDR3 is CATGDGYYEQYF. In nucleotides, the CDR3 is TGTGCCACTGGGGACGGCTACTACGAGCAGTACTTC.

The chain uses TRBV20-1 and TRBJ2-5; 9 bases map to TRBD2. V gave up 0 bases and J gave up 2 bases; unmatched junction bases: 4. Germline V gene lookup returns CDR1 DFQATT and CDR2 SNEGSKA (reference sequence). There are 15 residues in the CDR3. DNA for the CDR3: TGCAGTGCTAGAGATCAGCGGGGGGTACAAGAGACCCAGTACTTC. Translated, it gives CSARDQRGVQETQYF.

CDR3 in amino acids: CASSARLAAYEQYF. In DNA, the CDR3 is TGTGCCAGCAGCGCGCGACTAGCGGCCTACGAGCAGTACTTC. The chain joins TRBV11-2 to TRBJ2-7, with 9 bases lining up with TRBD2. The CDR3 loop spans 14 amino acids. Per germline, CDR1 SGHAT and CDR2 FQNNGV. Trimming at V came to 5 bases and at J to 2 bases, leaving 4 bases not matched to a gene.

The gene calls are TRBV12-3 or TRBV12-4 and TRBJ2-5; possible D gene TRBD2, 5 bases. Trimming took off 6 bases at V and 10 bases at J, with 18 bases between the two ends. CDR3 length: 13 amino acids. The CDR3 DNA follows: TGTGCCAGCAGCCCTCTTCAGGTCGGGAACCAGTACTTC. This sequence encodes CASSPLQVGNQYF.

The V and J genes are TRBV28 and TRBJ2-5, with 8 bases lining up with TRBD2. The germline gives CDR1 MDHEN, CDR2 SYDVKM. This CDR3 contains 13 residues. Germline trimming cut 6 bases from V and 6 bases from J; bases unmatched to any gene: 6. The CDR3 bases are TGTGCCAGCAGGACCCCGGGGGGGAAGACCCAGTACTTC. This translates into CASRTPGGKTQYF.

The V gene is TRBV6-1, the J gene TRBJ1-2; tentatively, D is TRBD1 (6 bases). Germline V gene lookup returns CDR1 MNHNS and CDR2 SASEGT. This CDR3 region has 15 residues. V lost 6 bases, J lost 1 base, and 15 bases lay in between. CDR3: CASRFPGQVNYGYTF. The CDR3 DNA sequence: TGTGCCAGCAGATTTCCGGGACAAGTTAACTATGGCTACACCTTC.

The CDR3 reads CAWSQGPRNTEAFF. CDR3 DNA: TGTGCCTGGAGCCAGGGCCCTCGGAACACTGAAGCTTTCTTT. The chain carries TRBV30 and TRBJ1-1; D is possibly TRBD1 (5 bases). This CDR3 spans 14 amino acids. Trimming left V 3 bases short and J 1 base short, with 12 bases between. CDR1 is GTSNPN, CDR2 SVGIG, per germline (reference sequence).

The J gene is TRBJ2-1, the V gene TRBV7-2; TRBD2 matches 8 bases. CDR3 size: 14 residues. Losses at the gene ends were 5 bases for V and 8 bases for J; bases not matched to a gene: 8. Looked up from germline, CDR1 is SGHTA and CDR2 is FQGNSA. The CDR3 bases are TGTGCCAGCAGCCCGGGACTAGTTTGGCATGAGCAGTTCTTC. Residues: CASSPGLVWHEQFF.

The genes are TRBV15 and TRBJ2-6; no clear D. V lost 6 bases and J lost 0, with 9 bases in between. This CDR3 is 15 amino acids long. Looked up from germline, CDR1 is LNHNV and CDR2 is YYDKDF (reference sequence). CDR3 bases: TGTGCCACCAGAGGCTTCGTCTCTGGGGCCAACGTCCTGACTTTC. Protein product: CATRGFVSGANVLTF. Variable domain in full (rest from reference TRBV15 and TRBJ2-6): DAMVIQNPRYQVTQFGKPVTLSCSQTLNHNVMYWYQQKSSQAPKLLFHYYDKDFNNEADTPDNFQSRRPNTSFCFLDIRSPGLGDTAMYLCATRGFVSGANVLTFGAGSRLTVL.

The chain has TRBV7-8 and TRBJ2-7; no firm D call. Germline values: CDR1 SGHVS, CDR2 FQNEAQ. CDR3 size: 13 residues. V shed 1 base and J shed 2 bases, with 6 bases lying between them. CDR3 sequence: CASSLGRTYEQYF. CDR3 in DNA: TGTGCCAGCAGCTTAGGGCGTACCTACGAGCAGTACTTC.

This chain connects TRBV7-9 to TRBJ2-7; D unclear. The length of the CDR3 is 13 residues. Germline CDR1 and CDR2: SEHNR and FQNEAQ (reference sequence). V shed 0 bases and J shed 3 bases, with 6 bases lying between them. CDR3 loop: CASSLAHRYEQYF. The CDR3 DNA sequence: TGTGCCAGCAGCTTAGCGCACCGCTACGAGCAGTACTTC.

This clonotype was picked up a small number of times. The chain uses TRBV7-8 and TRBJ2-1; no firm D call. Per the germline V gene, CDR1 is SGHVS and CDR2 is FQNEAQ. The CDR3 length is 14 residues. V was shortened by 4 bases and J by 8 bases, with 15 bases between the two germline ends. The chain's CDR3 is CASSSPHVGYEQFF. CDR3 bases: TGTGCCAGCAGCTCTCCTCACGTGGGCTATGAGCAGTTCTTC.

The CDR3 here is CAWSEAWDIQYF. The DNA of the CDR3 is TGTGCCTGGAGTGAAGCGTGGGACATTCAGTACTTC. The J gene is TRBJ2-4, the V gene TRBV30, with D hard to call. CDR1 is GTSNPN, CDR2 SVGIG, per germline (reference sequence). Trimming shortened V by 1 base and J by 8 bases, and 9 bases separated the two germline ends. The CDR3 consists of 12 residues.

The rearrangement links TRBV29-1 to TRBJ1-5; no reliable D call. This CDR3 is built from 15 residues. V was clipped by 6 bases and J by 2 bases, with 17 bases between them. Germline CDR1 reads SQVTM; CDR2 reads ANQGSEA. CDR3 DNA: TGCAGCGTCCGGGTGGGGATTGGGGGCAATCAGCCCCAGCATTTT. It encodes CSVRVGIGGNQPQHF.

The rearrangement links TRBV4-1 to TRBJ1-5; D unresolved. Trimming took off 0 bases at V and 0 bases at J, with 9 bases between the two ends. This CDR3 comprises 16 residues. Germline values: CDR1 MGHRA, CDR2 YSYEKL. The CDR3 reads CASSQDPGNSNQPQHF. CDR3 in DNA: TGCGCCAGCAGCCAAGACCCGGGGAATAGCAATCAGCCCCAGCATTTT.